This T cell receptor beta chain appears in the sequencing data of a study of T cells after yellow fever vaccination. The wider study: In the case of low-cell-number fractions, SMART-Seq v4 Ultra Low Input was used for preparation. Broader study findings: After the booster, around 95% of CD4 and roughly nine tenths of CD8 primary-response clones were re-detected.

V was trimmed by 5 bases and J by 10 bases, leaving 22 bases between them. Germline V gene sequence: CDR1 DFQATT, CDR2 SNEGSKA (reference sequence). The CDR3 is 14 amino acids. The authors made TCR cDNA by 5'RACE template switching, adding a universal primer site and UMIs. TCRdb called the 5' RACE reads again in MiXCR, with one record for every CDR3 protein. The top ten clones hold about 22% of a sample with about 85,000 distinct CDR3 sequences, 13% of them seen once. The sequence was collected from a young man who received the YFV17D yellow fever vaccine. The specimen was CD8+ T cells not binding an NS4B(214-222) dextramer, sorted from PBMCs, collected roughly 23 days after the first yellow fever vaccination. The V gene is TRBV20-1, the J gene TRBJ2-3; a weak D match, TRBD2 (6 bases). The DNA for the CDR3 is TGCAGTGCTCACCCGGGGCTAGCGAGGGTGGCGCAGTATTTT. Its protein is CSAHPGLARVAQYF.